The sequence of this T cell receptor beta chain was determined in a study of regulatory T cells in long-lasting Graves disease. CDR3 regions were amplified by Arm-PCR using iRepertoire HTBI primers to build TCR beta libraries. One entry per CDR3 protein, called by TCRdb with MiXCR from the multiplex PCR reads. Altogether 350,000 to 500,000 distinct CDR3 sequences are present, 12% to 15% being singletons, with the ten largest covering approximately 19%. The CDR3 covers 15 residues. Germline assignment: CDR1 MGHRA and CDR2 YSYEKL. Trimming cost V 5 bases and J 5 bases, with 17 bases left between them. Study conclusions and caveats: Sample size was small, which may have lowered accuracy. With persistent disease, TRBV28, TRBJ1-2 and TRBJ2-5 were the favored segments.

This clonotype was detected a few times. The target antigen is unknown. The time point is: newly diagnosed GD, antithyroid drugs for less than 3 months. TCR sequences were obtained from RNA taken from PBMCs. By American Thyroid Association guidelines, Graves' disease was diagnosed in the cohort. The same specimen was also included in a second study, on T cells in Graves' hyperthyroidism and ophthalmopathy.

The receptor's source is a woman between 45 and 65 years old with Graves disease. The J gene is TRBJ2-3, the V gene TRBV4-1, with a weak D call TRBD2 (6 bases). The source was peripheral blood mononuclear cells (PBMCs), collected at new diagnosis, from a patient treated with antithyroid drugs. CDR3 residues: CASSSNPGELDTQYF. CDR3 in DNA: TGCGCCAGCAGCTCCAACCCGGGGGAACTAGATACGCAGTATTTT.